Each of the 7 T cell receptor beta chains below was sequenced from the same sample in a study of shared clonotypes between healthy human individuals. Sequencing was performed with immunoSEQ multiplex PCR; in TCRdb, only in-frame clones are kept and a portion is missing. Among about 1 million clones, about 80% were seen once, and the ten largest hold roughly 1.4%. The sequencing sample was made of memory CD4+ T cells sorted from blood. Indicated subset: CD45RA-negative fraction. Receptor source: a man aged 18 to 30 in good health.

V and J are TRBV5-6 and TRBJ2-2, with unresolved D. Trimming took off 2 bases at V and 1 base at J, with 3 bases between the two ends. This CDR3 contains 13 residues. Germline CDR1 and CDR2: SGHDT and YYEEEE. CDR3 in DNA: TGTGCCAGCAGCTTTGGGAACACCGGGGAGCTGTTTTTT. Its translation: CASSFGNTGELFF.

The chain uses TRBV30 and TRBJ1-6, with TRBD1 as a possible D gene (6 bases). The ends were cut back, 1 base at V and 9 bases at J, with 22 bases in the middle. Germline V gene lookup returns CDR1 GTSNPN and CDR2 SVGIG (reference sequence). This CDR3 has 17 residues. CDR3 DNA: TGTGCCTGGAGTGCCGAATCTACGGGGCAGGGGCGTTCACCCCTCCACTTT. It codes for CAWSAESTGQGRSPLHF.

V gene TRBV6-1 combines with J gene TRBJ1-2, with D unclear. This CDR3 spans 16 amino acids. The ends were cut back, 0 bases at V and 7 bases at J, with 18 bases in the middle. Germline CDR1 is MNHNS and CDR2 is SASEGT. The CDR3 spells CASSEADQISMFGYTF. The CDR3 DNA follows: TGTGCCAGCAGTGAAGCGGATCAGATTTCGATGTTTGGCTACACCTTC.

This chain connects TRBV18 to TRBJ1-2; D is uncertain. Trimming pared 4 bases from V and 4 bases from J, leaving 16 bases between. CDR1 and CDR2 (germline): KGHSH, LQKENI. This CDR3 has 15 residues. The CDR3, as DNA: TGTGCCAGCTCACAAACGCGGGAGGGAATCTATGGCTACACCTTC. Encoded protein: CASSQTREGIYGYTF.

V is TRBV6-4 and J is TRBJ1-1, with 9 bases fitting TRBD1. This CDR3 has 15 residues. The trim removed 6 bases at V and 8 bases at J, leaving 13 bases unmatched. The germline gives CDR1 MRHNA, CDR2 SNTAGT. The CDR3 coding sequence is TGTGCCAGCAGGAAAGAACAGGGGGCGAGAGAAGAAGCTTTCTTT. Amino acids: CASRKEQGAREEAFF.

The chain uses TRBV2 and TRBJ2-1, with 7 nucleotides matching TRBD2. CDR3 length: 14 amino acids. J gave up 12 bases and V 4 bases, and 12 bases lay outside the gene matches. Per germline, CDR1 SNHLY and CDR2 FYNNEI. The CDR3 nucleotides read TGTGCCAGCAGTGGGGGGGGGACCCTCCGTACGCAGTTCTTC. Its protein is CASSGGGTLRTQFF.

The V gene is TRBV15, the J gene TRBJ2-2; 8 bases align to TRBD2. The trim removed 4 bases at V and 7 bases at J, leaving 5 bases unmatched. Looked up from germline, CDR1 is LNHNV and CDR2 is YYDKDF (reference sequence). The CDR3 loop spans 14 amino acids. CDR3 bases: TGTGCCACCAGCAACCGGGGGGGGCACGGGGAGCTGTTTTTT. This encodes CATSNRGGHGELFF.